Given below is one TCR beta chain in context. Its matching antigen is unknown. These data belong to a study of cytomegalovirus exposure and HLA in healthy donors. Points from the study as a whole: TCR sequences were mostly rare, though some public TCRs occurred in many donors. CMV serostatus was the sole immune exposure information available. Across donors, sequencing depth was assumed by presence/absence analyses to be roughly uniform.

At collection, donors were nominally healthy, but unrecorded immune exposures were probable. The PCR employed 60 Vbeta primers together with 13 Jbeta primers. Clones were read by immunoSEQ multiplex PCR, and TCRdb kept only the in-frame ones, dropping some. The sample's table shows tens of thousands of clones. The specimen was PBMCs. The sequence derives from a man aged 50 to 59 in good health and CMV-seronegative.

CDR3 DNA: TGTGCCAGCAGTAAACCCCCCGGGGGGGCAGATACGCAGTATTTT. It specifies CASSKPPGGADTQYF. V is TRBV7-2 and J is TRBJ2-3, with TRBD2 matching over 8 bases. Trimming took 6 bases from V and 4 from J; bases not matched to a gene: 9. The CDR3 runs 15 residues. CDR1 SGHTA and CDR2 FQGNSA come from the germline V gene. Looking up the rest from reference TRBV7-2 and TRBJ2-3 gives the full variable domain: GAGVSQSPSNKVTEKGKDVELRCDPISGHTALYWYRQSLGQGLEFLIYFQGNSAPDKSGLPSDRFSAERTGGSVSTLTIQRTQQEDSAVYLCASSKPPGGADTQYFGPGTRLTVL.